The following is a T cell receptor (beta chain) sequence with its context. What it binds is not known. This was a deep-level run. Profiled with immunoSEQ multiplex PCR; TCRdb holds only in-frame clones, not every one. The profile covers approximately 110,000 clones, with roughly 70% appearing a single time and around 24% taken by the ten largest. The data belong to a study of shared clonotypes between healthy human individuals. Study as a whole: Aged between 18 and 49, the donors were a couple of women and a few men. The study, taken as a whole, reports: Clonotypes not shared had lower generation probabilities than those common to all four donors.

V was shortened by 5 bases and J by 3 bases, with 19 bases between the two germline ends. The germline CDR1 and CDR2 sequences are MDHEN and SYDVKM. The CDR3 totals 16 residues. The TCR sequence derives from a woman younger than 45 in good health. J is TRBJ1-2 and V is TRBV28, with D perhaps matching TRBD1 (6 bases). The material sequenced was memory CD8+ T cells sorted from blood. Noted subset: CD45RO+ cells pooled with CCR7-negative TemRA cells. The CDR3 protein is CASSPTMDSLYYGYTF. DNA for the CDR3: TGTGCCAGCAGTCCCACTATGGACAGCCTATACTATGGCTACACCTTC.